The 21 T cell receptor beta chains below come from one sample, sequenced in a study of cytomegalovirus exposure and HLA in healthy donors. TCRdb's table, derived via immunoSEQ multiplex PCR, lists solely in-frame clones and lacks some. Seen here are some 60,000 clones, approximately 96% observed once, and the top ten hold around 0.83%. The sequenced sample was PBMCs. The receptors stem from a man aged 18 to 35 in good health and CMV-seronegative.

CDR3 nucleotide sequence: TGCAGCGTTGACGGCGCAGGGGACGAGCAGTACTTC. This gives the protein CSVDGAGDEQYF. This chain joins TRBV29-1 and TRBJ2-7; weak D call: TRBD1 (6 bases). From germline, CDR1 is SQVTM and CDR2 ANQGSEA. This CDR3 has 12 residues. Deletions cut 3 bases from V and 5 bases from J, with 11 bases between.

The V and J genes are TRBV28 and TRBJ2-7, with TRBD1 matching 8 bases. V gave up 5 bases and J gave up 5 bases; unmatched junction bases: 14. The germline gives CDR1 MDHEN, CDR2 SYDVKM. The CDR3 has 16 amino acids. CDR3 protein: CASSTPSRTGPHEQYF. CDR3 nucleotides: TGTGCCAGCAGTACCCCGTCCCGGACAGGGCCCCACGAGCAGTACTTC.

The chain links TRBV5-1 to TRBJ1-1; perhaps TRBD1 as D (5 bases). V shed 1 base and J shed 1 base, with 5 bases lying between them. The CDR3 contains 13 residues. The germline V gene has CDR1 SGHRS and CDR2 YFSETQ. In nucleotides, the CDR3 is TGCGCCAGCAGCTTGACAGGGAACACTGAAGCTTTCTTT. It translates to CASSLTGNTEAFF. The full variable domain, rest sourced from reference TRBV5-1 and TRBJ1-1, is KAGVTQTPRYLIKTRGQQVTLSCSPISGHRSVSWYQQTPGQGLQFLFEYFSETQRNKGNFPGRFSGRQFSNSRSEMNVSTLELGDSALYLCASSLTGNTEAFFGQGTRLTVV.

This chain connects TRBV6-5 to TRBJ2-7; 7 bases fit TRBD1. CDR3 length: 13 residues. Looked up from germline, CDR1 is MNHEY and CDR2 is SVGAGI. Trimming took 6 bases from V and 1 from J; bases not matched to a gene: 3. As DNA, the CDR3 is TGTGCCAGCAGCCAGACAGGGTCCTACGAGCAGTACTTC. Translated: CASSQTGSYEQYF.

The table lists this clone with a count of one. The chain employs TRBV15 and TRBJ2-4; D might be TRBD1 (5 bases). The CDR3 is 20 amino acids. Germline CDR1 is LNHNV and CDR2 is YYDKDF (reference sequence). Trimming took off 0 bases at V and 3 bases at J, with 24 bases between the two ends. The CDR3 is CATSRDLSSQDTTIKNIQYF. CDR3 coding DNA: TGTGCCACCAGCAGAGATCTCTCCTCGCAGGACACGACGATCAAAAACATTCAGTACTTC. The whole variable domain, remainder taken from reference TRBV15 and TRBJ2-4, is DAMVIQNPRYQVTQFGKPVTLSCSQTLNHNVMYWYQQKSSQAPKLLFHYYDKDFNNEADTPDNFQSRRPNTSFCFLDIRSPGLGDTAMYLCATSRDLSSQDTTIKNIQYFGAGTRLSVL.

The rearrangement uses TRBV7-8 and TRBJ2-5; 10 positions agree with TRBD2. This CDR3 comprises 17 residues. The germline CDR1 and CDR2 sequences are SGHVS and FQNEAQ. J gave up 5 bases and V 1 base, and 10 bases lay outside the gene matches. The CDR3 region has the DNA TGTGCCAGCAGCTTAGGGGGCGGGCTAGCGGGAGTCGAGACCCAGTACTTC. Amino acids: CASSLGGGLAGVETQYF.

The chain employs TRBV7-9 and TRBJ2-2, with a tentative D call TRBD1 (5 bases). Trimming removed 5 bases from V and 6 bases from J, with 13 bases in between. Germline V CDR1 and CDR2: SEHNR, FQNEAQ (reference sequence). The CDR3 has 14 amino acids. Here the CDR3 DNA reads TGTGCCAGCAGCCTGGGTGGACACTCCGGGGAGCTGTTTTTT. It translates to CASSLGGHSGELFF.

This chain uses TRBV9 with TRBJ1-1; possibly TRBD1 for D (5 bases). From germline, CDR1 is SGDLS and CDR2 YYNGEE. The CDR3 consists of 15 residues. The germline V and J ends were trimmed by 6 bases and 0 bases, with 15 bases remaining between them. In DNA form, the CDR3 reads TGTGCCAGCACGAGAGACGGGGGGATGAACACTGAAGCTTTCTTT. This gives the protein CASTRDGGMNTEAFF. Using reference TRBV9 and TRBJ1-1 for the parts outside the CDR3, the full variable domain is DSGVTQTPKHLITATGQRVTLRCSPRSGDLSVYWYQQSLDQGLQFLIQYYNGEERAKGNILERFSAQQFPDLHSELNLSSLELGDSALYFCASTRDGGMNTEAFFGQGTRLTVV.

This chain links TRBV5-1 with TRBJ2-5; 9 nucleotides line up with TRBD2. Germline CDR1 reads SGHRS; CDR2 reads YFSETQ. This CDR3 is built from 17 residues. Trimming removed 0 bases from V and 0 bases from J; junction bases left unmatched: 6. This CDR3 reads CASSLDSLAGYQETQYF. The CDR3 DNA follows: TGCGCCAGCAGCTTGGATTCACTAGCGGGTTACCAAGAGACCCAGTACTTC. The full variable domain, with the rest looked up from reference TRBV5-1 and TRBJ2-5, is KAGVTQTPRYLIKTRGQQVTLSCSPISGHRSVSWYQQTPGQGLQFLFEYFSETQRNKGNFPGRFSGRQFSNSRSEMNVSTLELGDSALYLCASSLDSLAGYQETQYFGPGTRLLVL.

The chain is built from TRBV18 and TRBJ2-5, with a tentative D call TRBD1 (6 bases). This CDR3 comprises 14 residues. Germline V gene lookup returns CDR1 KGHSH and CDR2 LQKENI. Trimming stripped 4 bases from V and 0 bases from J, with 9 bases between. The CDR3 DNA reads TGTGCCAGCTCACAAGGACAGAACCAAGAGACCCAGTACTTC. This encodes CASSQGQNQETQYF.

The chain links TRBV11-2 to TRBJ2-2; 7 positions match TRBD1. V trimming: 1 base; J trimming: 5 bases; junction bases outside the gene matches: 7. The germline V gene encodes CDR1 SGHAT and CDR2 FQNNGV. The CDR3 extends over 16 amino acids. The DNA for the CDR3 is TGTGCCAGCAGCTTAGGACCGGGACAGAGGACCGGGGAGCTGTTTTTT. Translation: CASSLGPGQRTGELFF. The full variable domain, its missing parts supplied by reference TRBV11-2 and TRBJ2-2, is EAGVAQSPRYKIIEKRQSVAFWCNPISGHATLYWYQQILGQGPKLLIQFQNNGVVDDSQLPKDRFSAERLKGVDSTLKIQPAKLEDSAVYLCASSLGPGQRTGELFFGEGSRLTVL.

The CDR3 sequence is CASSLGTGAFNEQFF. CDR3 nucleotides: TGCGCCAGCAGCTTGGGGACAGGAGCCTTCAATGAGCAGTTCTTC. The chain has TRBV5-1 and TRBJ2-1; 7 nucleotides align to TRBD1. Trimming took 0 bases from V and 6 from J; bases not matched to a gene: 6. The CDR3 is 15 amino acids. Germline CDR1 is SGHRS and CDR2 is YFSETQ.

The V and J genes are TRBV6-1 and TRBJ1-5; 7 bases fit TRBD1. The CDR3 covers 13 residues. Germline CDR1 is MNHNS and CDR2 is SASEGT. The trim removed 0 bases at V and 7 bases at J, leaving 0 bases unmatched. As DNA, the CDR3 is TGTGCCAGCAGTGAAGCACAGGGGCAGCCCCAGCATTTT. Encoded protein: CASSEAQGQPQHF.

The J gene is TRBJ2-7, the V gene TRBV7-2; TRBD1 might be the D (6 bases). V lost 8 bases and J lost 4, with 12 bases in between. Germline CDR1 reads SGHTA; CDR2 reads FQGNSA. The CDR3 consists of 12 residues. The CDR3 coding sequence is TGTGCCAGCTACAGGGACCATTACGAGCAGTACTTC. This gives the protein CASYRDHYEQYF.

The chain employs TRBV18 and TRBJ2-6; tentative D call: TRBD1 (6 bases). The CDR3 is 16 amino acids. Trimming cost V 5 bases and J 5 bases, with 16 bases left between them. Germline V gene data show CDR1 as KGHSH and CDR2 as LQKENI. This CDR3 is CASSSRTEEWANVLTF. DNA of the CDR3: TGTGCCAGCTCATCCCGGACAGAAGAGTGGGCCAACGTCCTGACTTTC.

This chain uses TRBV27 with TRBJ2-7; TRBD1 aligns across 12 bases. This CDR3 comprises 15 residues. V trimming: 2 bases; J trimming: 4 bases; junction bases outside the gene matches: 3. The germline V gene has CDR1 MNHEY and CDR2 SMNVEV (reference sequence). CDR3 amino acids: CASSLGTGGGYEQYF. CDR3 nucleotide sequence: TGTGCCAGCAGTTTAGGGACAGGGGGCGGGTACGAGCAGTACTTC.

The V gene is TRBV4-3, the J gene TRBJ2-6, with D possibly TRBD1 on 5 matching bases. V was clipped by 4 bases and J by 0 bases, with 16 bases between them. Germline lookup yields CDR1 LGHNA and CDR2 YSLEER. The CDR3 is 18 amino acids. DNA of the CDR3: TGCGCCAGCAGCCCGGTGGGGCATTTTAGCTCTGGGGCCAACGTCCTGACTTTC. Translating it yields CASSPVGHFSSGANVLTF.

The CDR3 coding sequence is TGTGCCAGCTCACCAGGCGGCGGAGGCTACAATGAGCAGTTCTTC. It yields the protein CASSPGGGGYNEQFF. The genes are TRBV18 and TRBJ2-1; TRBD2 is a possible D gene (5 bases). The V end was cut by 2 bases, the J end by 3 bases, with 11 bases between. Germline loops: CDR1 KGHSH, CDR2 LQKENI. This CDR3 comprises 15 residues.

This sequence joins TRBV5-1 and TRBJ2-1; 9 positions agree with TRBD1. This CDR3 spans 16 amino acids. Looked up from germline, CDR1 is SGHRS and CDR2 is YFSETQ. Losses at the gene ends were 4 bases for V and 7 bases for J; bases not matched to a gene: 12. In nucleotides, the CDR3 is TGCGCCAGCAGCCCGGACGGACAGGGGAGGGTTAATGAGCAGTTCTTC. Amino acids: CASSPDGQGRVNEQFF.

Here the CDR3 reads CASSQPTSGHYEQYF. For the CDR3, the DNA is TGCGCCAGCAGCCAACCCACTAGCGGACACTACGAGCAGTACTTC. This chain joins TRBV4-1 and TRBJ2-7; 8 positions match TRBD2. This CDR3 contains 15 residues. Germline-derived CDR1 and CDR2 are MGHRA and YSYEKL. Trimming cost V 2 bases and J 3 bases; bases outside gene matches: 6.

The chain recombines TRBV9 with TRBJ2-7, with TRBD2 matching 12 bases. Germline assignment: CDR1 SGDLS and CDR2 YYNGEE. The CDR3 consists of 15 residues. V lost 0 bases, J lost 2 bases, and 0 bases stayed unmatched. The CDR3 sequence is CASSVGTSGTYEQYF. The CDR3 coding sequence is TGTGCCAGCAGCGTAGGGACTAGCGGGACCTACGAGCAGTACTTC.